The 26 T cell receptor beta chains in this list originate from one sample, sequenced in a study of blood T cell repertoires in COVID-19. Repertoires were generated with immunoSEQ multiplex PCR, while TCRdb's copy carries only in-frame clones and drops some. The sample lists a few hundred thousand clones; around nine tenths were seen once. Source material: peripheral blood. The receptors were sampled from a man aged 35 to 55 who had recovered from COVID-19.

The chain carries TRBV7-9 and TRBJ2-7; 9 nucleotides align to TRBD1. In germline, CDR1 is SEHNR, CDR2 FQNEAQ (reference sequence). This CDR3 is 16 amino acids long. The V gene end was trimmed by 4 bases and the J gene end by 4 bases; junction bases not matched to a gene: 11. The CDR3 DNA reads as TGTGCCAGCAGCTCTTCCGGGACAGGGACTCTATACGAGCAGTACTTC. This gives the protein CASSSSGTGTLYEQYF.

The CDR3 spells CASSSLSGGRPGYGYTF. CDR3 DNA: TGTGCCAGCAGCTCCCTATCGGGGGGGCGCCCCGGCTATGGCTACACCTTC. J is TRBJ1-2 and V is TRBV11-2; possibly TRBD1 for D (6 bases). With 4 bases removed from V and 4 bases from J, the gap between germline ends came to 22 bases. This CDR3 has 17 amino acids. Per the germline V gene, CDR1 is SGHAT and CDR2 is FQNNGV.

V is TRBV5-6 and J is TRBJ2-5, with 7 bases fitting TRBD2. Germline V gene lookup returns CDR1 SGHDT and CDR2 YYEEEE. This CDR3 comprises 13 residues. The trim removed 5 bases at V and 4 bases at J, leaving 5 bases unmatched. Written as DNA, the CDR3 is TGTGCCAGCAGTACTAGCGACGGAGAGACCCAGTACTTC. Its translation is CASSTSDGETQYF.

V gene TRBV27 combines with J gene TRBJ1-1; 7 nucleotides match TRBD1. CDR1 is MNHEY and CDR2 is SMNVEV in the germline V gene (reference sequence). J lost 1 base, V lost 7 bases, and 6 bases had no gene match. The CDR3 consists of 14 residues. This CDR3 is CASIRQGGNTEAFF. The DNA for the CDR3 is TGTGCCAGCATCCGTCAGGGGGGGAACACTGAAGCTTTCTTT.

This chain uses TRBV5-1 with TRBJ2-7; 8 positions agree with TRBD2. The CDR3 has 15 amino acids. CDR1 and CDR2 (germline): SGHRS, YFSETQ. The junction had 7 bases not matched to a gene; V was cut back by 4 bases and J by 1 base. CDR3 sequence (DNA): TGCGCCAGCAGCGCCGGGACTAGTTTTTCCTACGAGCAGTACTTC. It encodes CASSAGTSFSYEQYF.

Points on this clone: Other DNA sequences from this sample encode an identical CDR3 as well. J is TRBJ1-4 and V is TRBV9, with TRBD1 matching over 8 bases. Trimming at V came to 0 bases and at J to 8 bases, leaving 3 bases not matched to a gene. This CDR3 contains 14 residues. Per germline, CDR1 SGDLS and CDR2 YYNGEE. CDR3 residues: CASSVGTGGEKLFF. The CDR3 DNA follows: TGTGCCAGCAGCGTAGGAACAGGGGGGGAAAAACTGTTTTTT.

This sequence joins TRBV7-2 and TRBJ2-6, with D maybe TRBD1 (5 bases). V gave up 1 base and J gave up 1 base, with 8 bases separating them. The germline V gene encodes CDR1 SGHTA and CDR2 FQGNSA. This CDR3 comprises 16 residues. CDR3 sequence: CASSLVRVSGANVLTF. The CDR3 DNA reads TGTGCCAGCAGCTTAGTCAGGGTTTCTGGGGCCAACGTCCTGACTTTC.

The V call is TRBV19, the J call TRBJ1-2; D might be TRBD1 (6 bases). V lost 5 bases, J lost 8 bases, and 15 bases lay in between. Germline CDR1 and CDR2: LNHDA and SQIVND (reference sequence). CDR3 length: 13 residues. The CDR3 DNA follows: TGTGCCAGTAGTCACCCCACAGGGCCCGGCTACACCTTC. Its translation: CASSHPTGPGYTF.

This sequence joins TRBV7-9 and TRBJ1-5; no firm D call. Germline CDR1 reads SEHNR; CDR2 reads FQNEAQ (reference sequence). The CDR3 consists of 12 residues. The V and J ends lost 10 bases and 7 bases respectively, with 14 bases between them. In DNA, the CDR3 is TGTGCCACCGGGGAGGGCGAACAGCCCCAGCATTTT. This sequence encodes CATGEGEQPQHF.

In its sample, this clone was seen once. The CDR3 nucleotides are TGTGCCAGCAGAAGAACGGACAGGGGCGTCTCTGGCTACACCTTC. This encodes CASRRTDRGVSGYTF. This sequence joins TRBV5-6 and TRBJ1-2; 9 bases map to TRBD1. The CDR3 runs to 15 residues. Germline V gives CDR1 SGHDT, CDR2 YYEEEE. V trimming: 5 bases; J trimming: 7 bases; junction bases outside the gene matches: 12. The variable domain in full, with the rest retrieved from reference TRBV5-6 and TRBJ1-2, is DAGVTQSPTHLIKTRGQQVTLRCSPKSGHDTVSWYQQALGQGPQFIFQYYEEEERQRGNFPDRFSGHQFPNYSSELNVNALLLGDSALYLCASRRTDRGVSGYTFGSGTRLTVV.

The chain carries TRBV29-1 and TRBJ2-1; 9 nucleotides align to TRBD2. Germline V gene data show CDR1 as SQVTM and CDR2 as ANQGSEA. The CDR3 contains 14 residues. The V segment lost 6 bases and the J segment 3 bases; nucleotides outside the gene matches: 6. In DNA, the CDR3 is TGCAGCGTGCCAACTAGCGGGTACTACAATGAGCAGTTCTTC. This gives the protein CSVPTSGYYNEQFF.

V gene TRBV19 combines with J gene TRBJ1-2; no firm D call. Germline CDR1 is LNHDA and CDR2 is SQIVND (reference sequence). This CDR3 is 13 amino acids long. Between the trimmed V and J ends, which lost 5 bases and 2 bases, there was a span of 9 bases. CDR3 coding DNA: TGTGCCAGTAGTCCAAGCGGGAACTATGGCTACACCTTC. The encoded protein is CASSPSGNYGYTF.

The chain joins TRBV19 to TRBJ2-4; weak D call: TRBD2 (6 bases). The germline V and J ends were trimmed by 4 bases and 0 bases, with 16 bases remaining between them. Germline V gene lookup returns CDR1 LNHDA and CDR2 SQIVND (reference sequence). This CDR3 is built from 17 residues. CDR3 in amino acids: CASSKSSGGLAKNIQYF. The DNA of the CDR3 is TGTGCCAGTAGTAAGAGTAGCGGCGGTTTAGCCAAAAACATTCAGTACTTC.

This sequence joins TRBV4-1 and TRBJ1-2, with a possible D match to TRBD1 (5 bases). The CDR3 runs to 13 residues. CDR1 and CDR2 from the germline V gene are MGHRA and YSYEKL. V lost 4 bases and J lost 7, with 13 bases in between. The CDR3 spells CASSPGGYSGYTF. CDR3 nucleotides: TGCGCCAGCAGCCCGGGGGGTTATAGTGGCTACACCTTC.

The chain carries TRBV19 and TRBJ1-5; possible D gene TRBD1, 5 bases. V was clipped by 6 bases and J by 5 bases, with 11 bases between them. Germline V lookup: CDR1 LNHDA, CDR2 SQIVND (reference sequence). The CDR3 is 13 residues long. CDR3 coding DNA: TGTGCCAGTAGCCCCGACAGTTATCAGCCCCAGCATTTT. Translating it yields CASSPDSYQPQHF.

J is TRBJ2-1 and V is TRBV6-2 or TRBV6-3; a weak D match, TRBD1 (7 bases). Between the trimmed V and J ends, which lost 5 bases and 1 base, there was a span of 9 bases. The germline V gene has CDR1 MNHEY and CDR2 SVGEGT. The CDR3 sequence is 14 residues long. As DNA, the CDR3 is TGTGCCAGCAGTCCAGGGGGGTCCTACAATGAGCAGTTCTTC. Its protein product is CASSPGGSYNEQFF.

This rearrangement joins TRBV3-1 (or the pseudogene TRBV3-2) to TRBJ2-7; TRBD2 is a possible D gene (5 bases). Germline CDR1 reads LGHDT; CDR2 reads YNNKEL (reference sequence). The V and J ends lost 1 base and 2 bases respectively, with 12 bases between them. The CDR3 length is 15 residues. The CDR3, as DNA: TGTGCCAGCAGCCAAGGGGTTACGGGGACCTACGAGCAGTACTTC. Protein product: CASSQGVTGTYEQYF.

The chain joins TRBV15 to TRBJ2-5, with D unresolved. V shed 1 base and J shed 0 bases, with 12 bases lying between them. Germline loops: CDR1 LNHNV, CDR2 YYDKDF (reference sequence). This CDR3 contains 16 residues. CDR3 in amino acids: CATSRGSTRNQETQYF. CDR3 coding DNA: TGTGCCACCAGCAGAGGAAGTACGCGGAACCAAGAGACCCAGTACTTC.

This chain uses TRBV13 with TRBJ2-1; TRBD1 aligns across 9 bases. V lost 5 bases to trimming and J lost 3 bases; unmatched junction nucleotides: 11. Germline V gives CDR1 PRHDT, CDR2 FYEKMQ (reference sequence). The CDR3 is 17 amino acids. This chain's CDR3 is CASSRKPGQGFYNEQFF. The DNA of the CDR3 is TGTGCCAGCAGCCGTAAACCGGGACAGGGATTCTACAATGAGCAGTTCTTC.

The rearrangement uses TRBV15 and TRBJ2-7; maybe TRBD2 (7 bases). CDR1 and CDR2 (germline): LNHNV, YYDKDF (reference sequence). Trimming pared 8 bases from V and 4 bases from J, leaving 15 bases between. The CDR3 extends over 13 amino acids. The CDR3 DNA sequence: TGTGCCACCGCGGGGGCCCCTGGGTACGAGCAGTACTTC. Amino acid sequence: CATAGAPGYEQYF.

The chain recombines TRBV5-4 with TRBJ2-2; the match to TRBD1 covers 12 bases. CDR1 is SGHNT, CDR2 YYREEE, per germline (reference sequence). Trimming cost V 7 bases and J 6 bases; bases outside gene matches: 7. CDR3 length: 15 amino acids. CDR3 in amino acids: CASGRDRGLSGELFF. The CDR3 nucleotides are TGTGCCAGCGGACGGGACAGGGGGCTATCCGGGGAGCTGTTTTTT.

The chain combines TRBV11-3 with TRBJ2-6; TRBD1 matches at 10 bases. Per germline, CDR1 SGHNT and CDR2 YENEEA. Germline trimming cut 5 bases from V and 4 bases from J; bases unmatched to any gene: 14. The CDR3 has 19 residues. The CDR3 loop is CASSPGQGIGRAGANVLTF. CDR3 nucleotide sequence: TGTGCCAGCAGCCCGGGACAGGGGATAGGTCGAGCCGGGGCCAACGTCCTGACTTTC.

The genes are TRBV7-8 and TRBJ2-2; 10 bases fit TRBD2. This CDR3 is 16 amino acids long. Germline CDR1 is SGHVS and CDR2 is FQNEAQ. Unmatched junction bases numbered 4, after V lost 1 base and J lost 5 bases. The CDR3 protein is CASSLGSAGGTGELFF. CDR3 nucleotide sequence: TGTGCCAGCAGCTTAGGATCAGCGGGAGGGACCGGGGAGCTGTTTTTT.

The chain joins TRBV12-5 to TRBJ2-1, with D perhaps TRBD1 (5 bases). The CDR3 spans 14 residues. Trimming removed 3 bases at V and 5 bases at J, with 11 bases between. The germline V gene encodes CDR1 LGHNT and CDR2 FRNRAP. The CDR3 spells CASGFPPGNNEQFF. The CDR3, as DNA: TGTGCTAGTGGTTTCCCCCCAGGGAACAATGAGCAGTTCTTC.

The J gene is TRBJ1-5, the V gene TRBV5-1, with 11 bases matching TRBD1. The CDR3 covers 15 residues. V trimming: 0 bases; J trimming: 7 bases; junction bases outside the gene matches: 3. Germline loops: CDR1 SGHRS, CDR2 YFSETQ. The CDR3 loop reads CASSLAGQGAQPQHF. The DNA of the CDR3 is TGCGCCAGCAGCTTGGCCGGACAGGGGGCGCAGCCCCAGCATTTT.

This sequence joins TRBV2 and TRBJ2-4; tentatively, D is TRBD2 (5 bases). CDR1 and CDR2 from the germline V gene are SNHLY and FYNNEI. The CDR3 length is 15 residues. Trimming removed 0 bases from V and 9 bases from J, with 15 bases in between. The CDR3 DNA follows: TGTGCCAGCAGTGAAGCGCGACTGGCCCTAGCCATTCAGTACTTC. Its protein product is CASSEARLALAIQYF. The whole variable domain, remainder taken from reference TRBV2 and TRBJ2-4, is EPEVTQTPSHQVTQMGQEVILRCVPISNHLYFYWYRQILGQKVEFLVSFYNNEISEKSEIFDDQFSVERPDGSNFTLKIRSTKLEDSAMYFCASSEARLALAIQYFGAGTRLSVL.